Described below is a single TCR beta chain sequence and its context. It has no known antigen specificity. No much larger clone exists at a distance of one base, and base qualities are not known. The CDR3 regions of human TCRbeta chains were subjected to immunosequencing. From the authors' description of their analysis: Repertoire TCRs were checked for matches against a reference library of SARS-CoV-2-specific TCRs that had been generated using the MIRA antigen-specificity platform. Breadth meant the fraction of unique TCRs that were SARS-CoV-2-associated, whereas depth meant the fraction of total T cells that were SARS-CoV-2-associated. Using the MIRA data, each spike-specific TCR was assigned both to the spike region to which the TCR was reactive and to a CD4 or CD8 class. Log10-transformed breadth and depth values were compared by one-way ANOVA with Sidak's multiple comparisons tests. TCRdb obtained this table from immuneACCESS and retained in-frame rearrangements with V and J assigned. These tables miss some clones; where compared with another copy, unresolved V genes account for less than half of the shortfall, and the remainder is unexplained. The DNA gave D and trimming, while V, J and clone size come from that table. This sample lists approximately 130,000 clones; roughly 90% were detected once. Clones ranked in the top ten supply 1.5% to 2% of the sample.

These data are taken from a study of T cell responses to AZD1222 COVID-19 vaccine (dated by TCRdb to the early 2020s). Turning to the overall study: Because spike-specific TCR depth and breadth did not differ between the two schedules, AZD1222 recipients who got a second dose at roughly 4 weeks were pooled with those who got a second dose at roughly 12 weeks. TCR sequencing was performed for 230 to 250 trial participants, of whom approximately 200 were given two doses of AZD1222 and around 25 were given two doses of MenACWY control vaccine. Trial participants were enrolled by age into 18-55, 56-69 and 70-plus year subgroups, with approximately 160, 26 and 62 TCR-sequenced participants respectively.

The label giving this sample's time point can be read as: baseline before first vaccination. Vaccinee samples were obtained from the UK trials COV001 and COV002, which included a single-blind randomized controlled phase 2/3 trial of AZD1222 (ChAdOx1 nCoV-19) in healthy adults. Trial participant PBMC samples were collected at day 0 and day 28 after the second dose for TCRbeta chain sequencing. Study-wide findings and limitations: In the small 56-69-year group, the increase in depth fell short of significance, most likely because of low power. Nearly half of unique spike-specific TCRs reportedly recognized epitopes outside regions mutated in the B.1.351 and B.1.1.7 variants. Conclusions about previously exposed vaccinees were limited because only six AZD1222 recipients were SARS-CoV-2 seropositive at baseline. CD4 TCRs associated with the vaccine covered the entire spike protein, and the dominant responses were in regions 160-218 and 743-854. Most participants were white British and females outnumbered males, and the authors suggested that clonal diversity may have been underestimated. Spike-specific TCR breadth and depth rose significantly after two AZD1222 doses compared with day 0 and with MenACWY recipients. Because no day 14 peak-response samples were available, repertoires were characterized only after the peak T cell response.

This receptor was taken from an adult in good health. The sequencing used peripheral blood, collected on day 0 of AZD1222 vaccination.

The DNA is TGTGCCACCAGCGATAGCGGGAGGGCTACAGATACGCAGTATTTT. It is translated as CATSDSGRATDTQYF. This receptor chain uses TRBV15 and TRBJ2-3; 11 bases in the middle match TRBD2. Inclusive of the bounding cysteine and phenylalanine, the CDR3 is 15 residues long. The kept DNA is CDR3 alone, 45 bases in frame from the first base. The germline V and J ends show losses of 5 bases and 3 bases respectively, and no gene match explains 4 bases of the junction. As encoded in the germline V gene (reference sequence), CDR1 is LNHNV while CDR2 is YYDKDF. Here the CDR3 is joined to the reference TRBV15 and TRBJ2-3 genes, and the full variable domain is: DAMVIQNPRYQVTQFGKPVTLSCSQTLNHNVMYWYQQKSSQAPKLLFHYYDKDFNNEADTPDNFQSRRPNTSFCFLDIRSPGLGDTAMYLCATSDSGRATDTQYFGPGTRLTVL.